Listed below are T cell receptor beta chains from one sample, sequenced in a study of post-analysis software for immune sequencing data. TCRdb re-derived calls from the PCR reads in MiXCR, one entry per CDR3 protein. The sample carries about 820,000 distinct CDR3 sequences, 53% recorded once. Sequenced: blood. The receptors here all came from a girl under 18 with multiple sclerosis. Each CDR3 is given with its conserved first and last residue. The D gene is left open where the match is weak. Clone size is not always given. Where it is, it says once, few, many or a class for expanded clones.

TRBJ1-2	.	.	TRBV6-1	TGTGCCAGCAGTGATATCACCCGCCAGGGGTTTGGCTACACCTTC	CASSDITRQGFGYTF
TRBJ2-1	TRBD2	few	TRBV20-1	TGCAGTGCAAGGACTAGTTTTTGGTTGGAGCAGTTCTTC	CSARTSFWLEQFF
TRBJ2-1	.	.	TRBV12-3/TRBV12-4	TGTGCCAGCAGTCCCCTGGGTAGGGTCCCCGAGGCCTACAATGAGCAGTTCTTC	CASSPLGRVPEAYNEQFF
TRBJ1-2	.	few	TRBV29-1	TGCAGCGTTGGACGGGACATTCCCCCGCGAAATGGCTACACCTTC	CSVGRDIPPRNGYTF
TRBJ2-1	.	.	TRBV20-1	TGCAGTGCTAGAGCTTCTCTCCTAAACAATGAGCAGTTCTTC	CSARASLLNNEQFF
TRBJ2-5	TRBD1	.	TRBV20-1	TGCAGTGCTCTCCGGGACAGGGGAGAAGAGACCCAGTACTTC	CSALRDRGEETQYF
TRBJ2-1	.	.	TRBV4-1	TGCGCCAGCAGCCAAAGGGAAGGGGATTACGATGAGCAGTTCTTC	CASSQREGDYDEQFF
TRBJ2-1	TRBD1	many	TRBV9	TGTGCCAGCAGCCCCGGGTTCAAGAAGGGACAGGCGATGAACAATGAGCAGTTCTTC	CASSPGFKKGQAMNNEQFF
TRBJ1-5	.	few	TRBV12-3/TRBV12-4	TGTGCCAGCAGATCGAACGGTGAGGGTAGCAATCAGCCCCAGCATTTT	CASRSNGEGSNQPQHF
TRBJ2-1	.	.	TRBV7-9	TGTGCCAGCAGCCCCCGAGACGGACGGAACAATGAGCAGTTCTTC	CASSPRDGRNNEQFF
TRBJ2-5	TRBD2	.	TRBV29-1	TGCAGCGTTGGCGTAGCGGGGGGGGCACAAGAGACCCAGTACTTC	CSVGVAGGAQETQYF
TRBJ2-5	.	few	TRBV11-2	TGTGCCAGCAGCCACCCGGAGACCCAGTACTTC	CASSHPETQYF
TRBJ2-7	TRBD1	.	TRBV4-1	TGCGCCAGCAGCCAAGGGACAGGGGAATACGAGCAGTACTTC	CASSQGTGEYEQYF
TRBJ2-1	TRBD2	once	TRBV6-2/TRBV6-3	TGTGCCAGCAGCGGGACTAGCGGGGCGGATGAGCAGTTCTTC	CASSGTSGADEQFF
TRBJ1-2	TRBD1	.	TRBV9	TGTGCCAGCAGCCCCGACCCCGGGACAGGGGGCTATGGCTACACCTTC	CASSPDPGTGGYGYTF
TRBJ2-7	TRBD1	.	TRBV20-1	TGCAGTGCTATAGGGACAGGGATATCCTACGAGCAGTACTTC	CSAIGTGISYEQYF
TRBJ1-6	.	.	TRBV14	TGTGCCAGCAGCCAAGTCGGCAGGGCAAATTCACCCCCCCACTTT	CASSQVGRANSPPHF
TRBJ2-1	TRBD1	.	TRBV10-3	TGTGCCATCAGGGGGGGGACAGGGGATGAGCAGTTCTTC	CAIRGGTGDEQFF
TRBJ1-2	.	few	TRBV12-3/TRBV12-4	TGTGCCAGCAGCCCTTCGGGGGCATGGATCTATGGCTACACCTTC	CASSPSGAWIYGYTF
TRBJ1-6	.	.	TRBV5-6	TGTGCCAGCAGCTTCCCGGACGGTCTTAATTCACCCCTCCACTTT	CASSFPDGLNSPLHF
TRBJ2-1	TRBD2	few	TRBV4-1	TGCGCCAGCAGCCAATCGACTAGCGGCGGATACAATGAGCAGTTCTTC	CASSQSTSGGYNEQFF
TRBJ2-7	TRBD1	.	TRBV28	TGTGCCAGCAGACCCCTGCCCCGTGGACAGGGTTCTTCCTACGAGCAGTACTTC	CASRPLPRGQGSSYEQYF
TRBJ2-5	.	.	TRBV5-1	TGCGCCAGCAGCTTGTCTGGGTTTCAAGAGACCCAGTACTTC	CASSLSGFQETQYF
TRBJ2-1	.	few	TRBV6-1	TGTGCCAGCATCATGCGGCTAGCCGGACTCGAGCAGTTCTTC	CASIMRLAGLEQFF
TRBJ2-5	.	few	TRBV10-2	TGCGCCAGCAGTGGGTTCTGGGGTATACAAGAGACCCAGTACTTC	CASSGFWGIQETQYF
TRBJ2-7	.	few	TRBV20-1	TGCAGTGCTAGAGATCCCTTGCTAGTCTACGAGCAGTACTTC	CSARDPLLVYEQYF
TRBJ2-3	TRBD2	.	TRBV10-3	TGTGCCATCAGTGAGGGACTAGTAGCGCAGTATTTT	CAISEGLVAQYF
TRBJ2-4	TRBD2	.	TRBV29-1	TGCAGCGTCGAACCTCGTCTAGCGGGAAACAATGAGCAGTACTTC	CSVEPRLAGNNEQYF
TRBJ2-3	.	few	TRBV6-2/TRBV6-3	TGTGCCAGCAGTTACGCTCTCGCAGCAGATACGCAGTATTTT	CASSYALAADTQYF
TRBJ1-2	.	.	TRBV3-1	TGTGCCAGCAGCCCCCGTCTAGAGGGCGCATATGGCTACACCTTC	CASSPRLEGAYGYTF
TRBJ2-5	.	few	TRBV7-9	TGTGCCAGCAGCCGCCCTGGCGGGGACCAAGAGACCCAGTACTTC	CASSRPGGDQETQYF
TRBJ2-4	TRBD2	.	TRBV20-1	TGCAGTGCACCCCGGACTAGCGGTCTTGCCAAAAACATTCAGTACTTC	CSAPRTSGLAKNIQYF
TRBJ2-7	.	.	TRBV6-6	TGTGCCACCCAAGGGTCGGGCTACGAGCAGTACTTC	CATQGSGYEQYF
TRBJ2-7	.	.	TRBV29-1	TGCAGCGTGGCGACTCCTACCAGCTCCTACGAGCAGTACTTC	CSVATPTSSYEQYF
TRBJ1-1	.	.	TRBV29-1	TGCAGCGTTCACAGGGCTACTGAAGCTTTCTTT	CSVHRATEAFF
TRBJ2-7	TRBD2	.	TRBV4-2	TGTGCCAGCAGCCAAAGGCCTCCGGGACTAGGGTACGAGCAGTACTTC	CASSQRPPGLGYEQYF
TRBJ2-3	.	.	TRBV20-1	TGCAGTGCTAGTCCCGAGGGGAGAACAGATACGCAGTATTTT	CSASPEGRTDTQYF
TRBJ2-1	TRBD1	.	TRBV5-1	TGCGCCAGCAGCCTCGGGACAGGGCGAGGGAATGAGCAGTTCTTC	CASSLGTGRGNEQFF
TRBJ2-2	.	.	TRBV27	TGTGCCAGCGGGAAGGTTGGCACCGGGGAGCTGTTTTTT	CASGKVGTGELFF
TRBJ2-1	TRBD2	few	TRBV5-1	TGCGCCAGCTCTGTCCAGCGGGGGATAGACAATGAGCAGTTCTTC	CASSVQRGIDNEQFF
TRBJ2-5	.	.	TRBV5-6	TGTGCCAGCAGCTTCCCCGGGACACCTCCGAAGACCCAGTACTTC	CASSFPGTPPKTQYF
TRBJ2-7	TRBD2	.	TRBV6-9	TGTGCCAGCAGTTATTCGCGACTAGCGGGAACCTACGAGCAGTACTTC	CASSYSRLAGTYEQYF
TRBJ2-3	.	.	TRBV12-3/TRBV12-4	TGTGCCAGCAGTTTAATACAGGGCTCAGATACGCAGTATTTT	CASSLIQGSDTQYF
TRBJ2-7	.	.	TRBV7-2	TGTGCCAGCAGCTTCGGACCTAACGAGCAGTACTTC	CASSFGPNEQYF
TRBJ1-5	.	.	TRBV7-2	TGTGCCAGCAGCTCAACAGGAGCCAATCAGCCCCAGCATTTT	CASSSTGANQPQHF
TRBJ2-7	.	.	TRBV20-1	TGCAGTATGAAGACTAGGAACGACGAGCAGTACTTC	CSMKTRNDEQYF
TRBJ2-5	.	.	TRBV7-8	TGTACCAGCAGAATCCGGGACACCATAGAGACCCAGTACTTC	CTSRIRDTIETQYF
TRBJ1-2	.	few	TRBV7-2	TGTGCCAGCAGAACTACAGGCGGCTATGGCTACACCTTC	CASRTTGGYGYTF
TRBJ2-4	TRBD2	once	TRBV5-5	TGTGCCAGCAGCTTGGCCTCCCTAGCGGGAGGGCCTATAGACATTCAGTACTTC	CASSLASLAGGPIDIQYF
TRBJ2-7	TRBD1	.	TRBV7-6	TGTGCCAGCAGCTTAGCGCGACAGGGCTACGAGCAGTACTTC	CASSLARQGYEQYF